One sample yielded the 10 T cell receptor beta chains listed below, sequenced in a study of cytomegalovirus exposure and HLA in healthy donors. Primers included in the PCR were 60 Vbeta and 13 Jbeta primers. TCRdb's table, derived via immunoSEQ multiplex PCR, lists solely in-frame clones and lacks some. The sample includes roughly 150,000 clones, roughly 77% of them seen just once. Sequencing used PBMCs. These receptors originate from a man younger than 35 in good health and CMV-seropositive.

The CDR3 bases are TGTGCCAGCAGTTACGAACAGGGGCGATCCTACAATGAGCAGTTCTTC. Translating it yields CASSYEQGRSYNEQFF. The chain is built from TRBV6-5 and TRBJ2-1; 7 bases map to TRBD1. The V segment lost 2 bases and the J segment 1 base; nucleotides outside the gene matches: 5. Germline lookup yields CDR1 MNHEY and CDR2 SVGAGI. The CDR3 extends over 16 amino acids.

The rearrangement uses TRBV27 and TRBJ2-7; maybe TRBD2 (5 bases). V was pared by 4 bases and J by 0 bases, with 19 bases between. This CDR3 region has 17 residues. Germline CDR1 and CDR2: MNHEY and SMNVEV (reference sequence). In DNA, the CDR3 is TGTGCCAGCAGTTACACATCCGAGGGCCTACCCTCCTACGAGCAGTACTTC. Translating gives CASSYTSEGLPSYEQYF.

V and J are TRBV11-3 and TRBJ2-1; a possible D gene is TRBD2 (5 bases). Trimming stripped 6 bases from V and 3 bases from J, with 9 bases between. Looked up from germline, CDR1 is SGHNT and CDR2 is YENEEA. The CDR3 consists of 13 residues. The CDR3 reads CASSPTNYNEQFF. CDR3 DNA: TGTGCCAGCAGTCCGACTAACTACAATGAGCAGTTCTTC.

The gene calls are TRBV9 and TRBJ1-4; maybe TRBD1 (5 bases). Deletions cut 5 bases from V and 4 bases from J, with 9 bases between. Per germline, CDR1 SGDLS and CDR2 YYNGEE. This CDR3 comprises 13 residues. The CDR3: CASSSRDNEKLFF. In DNA form, the CDR3 reads TGTGCCAGCAGTAGCAGGGATAATGAAAAACTGTTTTTT. Using reference TRBV9 and TRBJ1-4 for the parts outside the CDR3, the full variable domain is DSGVTQTPKHLITATGQRVTLRCSPRSGDLSVYWYQQSLDQGLQFLIQYYNGEERAKGNILERFSAQQFPDLHSELNLSSLELGDSALYFCASSSRDNEKLFFGSGTQLSVL.

This clone has only a few counts. The gene calls are TRBV5-1 and TRBJ2-7; tentatively, D is TRBD1 (6 bases). Germline assignment: CDR1 SGHRS and CDR2 YFSETQ. Between the trimmed V and J ends, which lost 4 bases and 2 bases, there was a span of 16 bases. The CDR3 length is 15 residues. The DNA of the CDR3 is TGCGCCAGCAGCCCCTGGACAGCGGTTCCCTACGAGCAGTACTTC. Translating gives CASSPWTAVPYEQYF. Full variable domain (rest looked up from reference TRBV5-1 and TRBJ2-7): KAGVTQTPRYLIKTRGQQVTLSCSPISGHRSVSWYQQTPGQGLQFLFEYFSETQRNKGNFPGRFSGRQFSNSRSEMNVSTLELGDSALYLCASSPWTAVPYEQYFGPGTRLTVT.

The chain recombines TRBV7-3 with TRBJ1-1, with D tentatively TRBD1 (5 bases). Per germline, CDR1 SGHTA and CDR2 FQGTGA. V dropped 5 bases and J dropped 4 bases, with 14 bases sitting between them. This CDR3 spans 14 amino acids. In DNA form, the CDR3 reads TGTGCCAGCAGCACGACAGCCGAAGGCACTGAAGCTTTCTTT. This sequence encodes CASSTTAEGTEAFF.

This clone has a single count. The CDR3 loop reads CASSGTSGTLNTGELFF. CDR3 nucleotides: TGCGCCAGCAGCGGGACTAGCGGGACCTTGAACACCGGGGAGCTGTTTTTT. The rearrangement joins TRBV10-1 to TRBJ2-2; TRBD2 agrees at 13 bases. Looked up from germline, CDR1 is WNHNN and CDR2 is SYGVQD (reference sequence). Trimming cost V 6 bases and J 1 base; bases outside gene matches: 5. This CDR3 is built from 17 residues.

This chain connects TRBV9 to TRBJ2-3; possible D gene TRBD1, 6 bases. Deletions cut 0 bases from V and 3 bases from J, with 11 bases between. CDR3 length: 15 amino acids. The germline V gene encodes CDR1 SGDLS and CDR2 YYNGEE. The CDR3 reads CASSVVGGATDTQYF. Written as DNA, the CDR3 is TGTGCCAGCAGCGTAGTTGGGGGCGCAACAGATACGCAGTATTTT.

The chain recombines TRBV4-2 with TRBJ2-1; 8 bases line up with TRBD2. Per germline, CDR1 LGHNA and CDR2 YNFKEQ. CDR3 length: 16 residues. The ends lost 0 bases at V and 5 bases at J; junction bases unmatched: 6. The CDR3 spells CASSQDGRTSHNEQFF. In DNA form, the CDR3 reads TGTGCCAGCAGCCAAGACGGTCGGACTAGCCACAATGAGCAGTTCTTC.

The V call is TRBV30, the J call TRBJ2-7, with 8 bases aligning to TRBD1. Germline loops: CDR1 GTSNPN, CDR2 SVGIG (reference sequence). Losses at the gene ends were 0 bases for V and 7 bases for J; bases not matched to a gene: 8. The CDR3 loop spans 14 amino acids. Here the CDR3 reads CAWSVGQGAEEQYF. The CDR3 DNA follows: TGTGCCTGGAGTGTAGGCCAGGGGGCGGAAGAGCAGTACTTC.